This passage covers 5 T cell receptor beta chains from one sample sequenced in a study of shared clonotypes between healthy human individuals. Libraries were prepared by immunoSEQ multiplex PCR; TCRdb keeps only in-frame clonotypes and omits some of them. Of 1.5 million to 2.5 million clones in the sample, about 95% were seen once. CD45RO-negative, CCR7-selected cells formed the naive CD8 fraction, which excluded terminally differentiated effector memory CD45RA+ cells. The sequenced material came from naive CD8+ T cells sorted from blood. These TCRs come from a man between 18 and 35 years old in good health.

In its sample, this clone was seen once. V and J are TRBV10-3 and TRBJ2-7; 9 nucleotides align to TRBD1. Germline CDR1 reads ENHRY; CDR2 reads SYGVKD. The CDR3 runs to 12 residues. V lost 9 bases to trimming and J lost 4 bases; unmatched junction nucleotides: 4. The CDR3 DNA follows: TGTGCCATAACGGACAGGGGATACGAGCAGTACTTC. Its protein product is CAITDRGYEQYF.

This chain links TRBV7-9 with TRBJ1-1, with a tentative D call TRBD1 (6 bases). Trimming removed 2 bases from V and 10 bases from J, with 14 bases in between. CDR1 is SEHNR and CDR2 is FQNEAQ in the germline V gene (reference sequence). The CDR3 length is 13 residues. Here the CDR3 reads CASSLTGILSAFF. DNA for the CDR3: TGTGCCAGCAGCTTAACAGGGATACTATCAGCTTTCTTT. Drawing the rest from reference TRBV7-9 and TRBJ1-1, the complete variable domain is DTGVSQNPRHKITKRGQNVTFRCDPISEHNRLYWYRQTLGQGPEFLTYFQNEAQLEKSRLLSDRFSAERPKGSFSTLEIQRTEQGDSAMYLCASSLTGILSAFFGQGTRLTVV.

This clone was picked up one time. J is TRBJ1-1 and V is TRBV7-9, with D possibly TRBD1 on 6 matching bases. CDR3 size: 15 residues. Germline values: CDR1 SEHNR, CDR2 FQNEAQ (reference sequence). V was shortened by 5 bases and J by 3 bases, with 16 bases between the two germline ends. CDR3 loop: CASSEHPTGYTEAFF. For the CDR3, the DNA is TGTGCCAGCAGCGAACATCCGACAGGATACACTGAAGCTTTCTTT.

The gene calls are TRBV5-6 and TRBJ1-2, with TRBD1 matching over 7 bases. Unmatched junction bases numbered 6, after V lost 3 bases and J lost 7 bases. Germline CDR1 SGHDT, CDR2 YYEEEE. The CDR3 sequence is 13 residues long. CDR3 region: CASSSDRDPGYTF. The CDR3 DNA is TGTGCCAGCAGCTCTGACAGGGATCCTGGCTACACCTTC. Together with reference TRBV5-6 and TRBJ1-2, the CDR3 gives the full variable domain: DAGVTQSPTHLIKTRGQQVTLRCSPKSGHDTVSWYQQALGQGPQFIFQYYEEEERQRGNFPDRFSGHQFPNYSSELNVNALLLGDSALYLCASSSDRDPGYTFGSGTRLTVV.

The rearrangement uses TRBV5-6 and TRBJ2-1, with 12 bases that match TRBD1. The CDR3 consists of 17 residues. Trimming took 5 bases from V and 8 from J; bases not matched to a gene: 14. Germline V CDR1 and CDR2: SGHDT, YYEEEE. This CDR3 is CASRLHGTGGFLDEQFF. CDR3 bases: TGTGCCAGCAGACTCCACGGGACAGGGGGCTTTTTGGATGAGCAGTTCTTC.